This T cell receptor beta chain stems from a study of CD8 T cells in Susac syndrome. CDR3 size: 16 residues. V shed 4 bases and J 1 base; nucleotides not matched to a gene: 6. Germline-derived CDR1 and CDR2 are SGHRS and YFSETQ. TCR beta sequences were obtained from blood CD8+ and CD4+ T cells. TEMRA cells were FACS-enriched, with CD8+ and CD4+ T cells isolated negatively. Reverse transcription of 0.5 to 1 ug RNA was performed with random hexamers. With immunoSEQ multiplex PCR, TCR beta CDR3 was amplified across 54 Vbeta and 13 Jbeta. MiXCR, run by TCRdb on the immunoSEQ multiplex PCR reads, gives a single entry per CDR3 protein. The sample lists under 200,000 distinct CDR3 sequences, 90% to 95% occurring once.

The gene calls are TRBV5-1 and TRBJ2-5; 11 positions agree with TRBD2. The sample taken for sequencing was CD4+ T cells from PBMCs. This clonotype was sampled from a human donor with Susac syndrome. The CDR3 region is CASSRAGTSGQETQYF. CDR3 bases: TGCGCCAGCAGCAGAGCCGGGACTAGCGGCCAAGAGACCCAGTACTTC.